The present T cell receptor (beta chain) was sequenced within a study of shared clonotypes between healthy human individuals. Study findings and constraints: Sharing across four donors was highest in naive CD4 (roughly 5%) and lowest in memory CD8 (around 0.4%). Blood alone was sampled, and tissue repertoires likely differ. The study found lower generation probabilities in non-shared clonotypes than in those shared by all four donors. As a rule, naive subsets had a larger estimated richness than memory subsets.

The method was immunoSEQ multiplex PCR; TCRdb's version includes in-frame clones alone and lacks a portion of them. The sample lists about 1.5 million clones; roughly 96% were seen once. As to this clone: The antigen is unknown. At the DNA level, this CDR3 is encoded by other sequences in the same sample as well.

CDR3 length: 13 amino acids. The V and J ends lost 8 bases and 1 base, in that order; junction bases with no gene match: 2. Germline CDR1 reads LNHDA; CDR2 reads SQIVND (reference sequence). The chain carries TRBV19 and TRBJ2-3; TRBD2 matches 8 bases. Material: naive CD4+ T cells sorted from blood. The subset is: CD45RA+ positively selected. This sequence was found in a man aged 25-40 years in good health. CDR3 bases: TGTGCCAGTTCAGCGGGAGGCACAGATACGCAGTATTTT. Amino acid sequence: CASSAGGTDTQYF. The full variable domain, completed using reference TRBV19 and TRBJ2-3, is DGGITQSPKYLFRKEGQNVTLSCEQNLNHDAMYWYRQDPGQGLRLIYYSQIVNDFQKGDIAEGYSVSREKKESFPLTVTSAQKNPTAFYLCASSAGGTDTQYFGPGTRLTVL.